The rows below give T cell receptor beta chains drawn from one sample of a study of OX40 agonist ivuxolimab in advanced cancers. TCRdb's copy holds only in-frame clones and misses some; the assay was immunoSEQ multiplex PCR. This table has over 100,000 clones, about nine tenths appearing once. The material sequenced was CD4+ or CD8+ T cells sorted from blood, taken in a trial of the OX40 agonist ivuxolimab. These receptors came from an adult with an advanced solid tumor such as melanoma, head and neck, liver or kidney cancer. CDR3s include the opening cysteine and the closing phenylalanine or tryptophan. The order of the fields is J gene, V gene, D gene, clone size, CDR3 protein, CDR3 DNA. A D gene is named only where the DNA matches it firmly. Clone size, where shown, is once, few, many, or a class for clones that have expanded.

>TRBJ1-5|TRBV6-5|-|-
CASSASGFSNQPQHF
TGTGCCAGCAGCGCCAGCGGATTTAGCAATCAGCCCCAGCATTTT
>TRBJ2-5|TRBV6-6|-|-
CASSYSQETQYF
TGTGCCAGCAGTTACTCACAAGAGACCCAGTACTTC
>TRBJ1-2|TRBV18|-|-
CASSQTSNYGYTF
TGTGCCAGCTCCCAAACCTCAAACTATGGCTACACCTTC
>TRBJ2-3|TRBV15|TRBD1|-
CATSPQGAKTDTQYF
TGTGCCACCAGCCCACAGGGGGCTAAGACAGATACGCAGTATTTT
>TRBJ2-7|TRBV6-6|-|-
CASSYSAVSPYEQYF
TGTGCCAGCAGTTACTCTGCGGTCAGTCCCTACGAGCAGTACTTC
>TRBJ1-6|TRBV7-2|TRBD1|-
CASSLSRDRGYSPLHF
TGTGCCAGCAGCTTATCTCGGGACAGGGGTTATTCACCCCTCCACTTT
>TRBJ2-1|TRBV10-3|TRBD2|-
CAISDFSGSRYNEQFF
TGTGCCATCAGTGATTTTAGCGGGAGTAGGTACAATGAGCAGTTCTTC
>TRBJ1-2|TRBV30|-|once
CAWSSSGHGLYGYTF
TGTGCCTGGAGCTCCTCGGGACACGGACTCTATGGCTACACCTTC
>TRBJ1-3|TRBV19|-|-
CASSISLRGNTIYF
TGTGCCAGTAGTATTAGCCTAAGAGGAAACACCATATATTTT
>TRBJ1-5|TRBV12-5|-|-
CASGLNFDSDQPQHF
TGTGCTAGTGGGCTCAACTTTGATAGCGATCAGCCCCAGCATTTT
>TRBJ1-4|TRBV5-1|-|-
CASSLESGLTNEKLFF
TGCGCCAGCAGCTTGGAATCAGGGTTGACTAATGAAAAACTGTTTTTT
>TRBJ2-2|TRBV9|-|once
CASSVGNRGELFF
TGTGCCAGCAGCGTAGGGAATCGCGGGGAGCTGTTTTTT
>TRBJ2-3|TRBV5-6|-|-
CASSLVSTDTQYF
TGTGCCAGCAGCTTGGTTAGCACAGATACGCAGTATTTT
>TRBJ1-2|TRBV6-4|-|-
CASSDSGRGYGYTF
TGTGCCAGCAGTGACTCCGGCAGGGGCTATGGCTACACCTTC
>TRBJ2-7|TRBV6-6|TRBD2|-
CASLGPQREKAYEQYF
TGTGCCAGCCTGGGGCCACAGCGGGAGAAAGCCTACGAGCAGTACTTC
>TRBJ2-1|TRBV7-3|-|-
CASSQGLPGNEQFF
TGTGCCAGCAGCCAGGGCCTACCTGGGAATGAGCAGTTCTTC
>TRBJ1-3|TRBV7-2|-|once
CASSLDYSGNTIYF
TGTGCCAGCAGCTTAGATTACTCTGGAAACACCATATATTTT
>TRBJ2-2|TRBV28|-|-
CASSLALRGATGELFF
TGTGCCAGCAGTTTAGCCCTGAGGGGGGCTACCGGGGAGCTGTTTTTT
>TRBJ1-1|TRBV28|-|-
CASSFQGGNTEAFF
TGTGCCAGCAGTTTTCAGGGTGGGAACACTGAAGCTTTCTTT
>TRBJ2-3|TRBV11-3|TRBD2|-
CASSLQASGNSDTQYF
TGTGCCAGCAGCTTACAAGCTAGCGGGAATTCAGATACGCAGTATTTT
>TRBJ2-7|TRBV7-8|TRBD2|-
CASSSWGGEQYF
TGTGCCAGCAGCTCTTGGGGGGGCGAGCAGTACTTC
>TRBJ2-7|TRBV30|-|-
CAYTEQVEDEQYF
TGTGCCTATACAGAACAGGTGGAGGACGAGCAGTACTTC
>TRBJ2-5|TRBV2|-|-
CASRRGPFRGRGETQYF
TGTGCCAGCAGGAGGGGCCCCTTTCGGGGGAGAGGAGAGACCCAGTACTTC
>TRBJ2-1|TRBV9|-|-
CASSARGLYNEQFF
TGTGCCAGCAGCGCCAGGGGATTATACAATGAGCAGTTCTTC
>TRBJ2-2|TRBV2|-|-
CASSDRVAGELFF
TGTGCCAGCAGTGACAGGGTTGCCGGGGAGCTGTTTTTT
>TRBJ2-7|TRBV19|TRBD1|-
CASSISAGQGATEQYF
TGTGCCAGTAGTATTTCCGCGGGACAGGGGGCGACCGAGCAGTACTTC
>TRBJ2-3|TRBV9|TRBD2|-
CASSVGSGLVVGTQYF
TGTGCCAGCAGCGTAGGGTCCGGACTAGTAGTTGGTACGCAGTATTTT
>TRBJ2-7|TRBV6-5|-|-
CASSRTKENYEQYF
TGTGCCAGCAGCCGCACAAAGGAAAACTACGAGCAGTACTTC
>TRBJ2-7|TRBV5-6|-|-
CASSPDRSEQYF
TGTGCCAGCAGCCCAGACAGAAGCGAGCAGTACTTC
>TRBJ2-7|TRBV11-2|TRBD1|-
CASSLERDSFYEQYF
TGTGCCAGCAGCTTAGAGAGGGACAGTTTCTACGAGCAGTACTTC
>TRBJ2-2|TRBV7-8|TRBD2|-
CASSLRAGTNTGELFF
TGTGCCAGCAGCCTCCGAGCGGGGACGAACACCGGGGAGCTGTTTTTT
>TRBJ2-7|TRBV7-9|-|-
CASSLDKNRGEQYF
TGTGCCAGCAGCCTGGACAAGAACAGAGGGGAGCAGTACTTC
>TRBJ1-5|TRBV2|TRBD1|-
CASSRTGGPYSNQPQHF
TGTGCCAGCAGTAGGACAGGGGGCCCTTATAGCAATCAGCCCCAGCATTTT
>TRBJ1-1|TRBV15|-|-
CATSRVKGPDTEAFF
TGTGCCACCAGCAGAGTTAAGGGACCTGACACTGAAGCTTTCTTT
>TRBJ2-7|TRBV5-4|-|few
CASSLEDGSYEQYF
TGTGCCAGCAGCTTGGAGGATGGCTCCTACGAGCAGTACTTC
>TRBJ2-7|TRBV6-1|TRBD2|-
CASSEGGGRTYEQYF
TGTGCCAGCAGTGAAGGGGGCGGGAGGACCTACGAGCAGTACTTC
>TRBJ2-5|TRBV19|-|-
CASSVQGGETQYF
TGTGCCAGTAGTGTACAGGGAGGAGAGACCCAGTACTTC
>TRBJ2-7|TRBV29-1|-|-
CSGESVPGEQYF
TGCAGCGGAGAGTCGGTCCCTGGTGAGCAGTACTTC
>TRBJ2-7|TRBV6-6|-|once
CASSFLGWYEQYF
TGTGCCAGCAGTTTCCTGGGGTGGTACGAGCAGTACTTC
>TRBJ2-3|TRBV27|-|-
CASCDRPGTDTQYF
TGTGCCAGCTGTGACAGGCCAGGCACAGATACGCAGTATTTT
>TRBJ2-7|TRBV27|TRBD2|-
CATGLAPSYEQYF
TGTGCCACGGGACTAGCGCCCTCCTACGAGCAGTACTTC
>TRBJ2-1|TRBV7-2|-|-
CASSLVFYNEQFF
TGTGCCAGCAGCTTAGTTTTCTACAATGAGCAGTTCTTC
>TRBJ2-1|TRBV25-1|-|-
CASRGGDRPYNEQFF
TGTGCCAGCAGGGGGGGGGACAGACCCTACAATGAGCAGTTCTTC
>TRBJ2-7|TRBV10-3|-|-
CAIGPRSLIPAYEQYF
TGTGCCATCGGCCCCCGCAGCCTTATTCCAGCGTACGAGCAGTACTTC
>TRBJ1-1|TRBV7-8|-|-
CASSLGAGTNTEAFF
TGTGCCAGCAGCTTAGGAGCAGGGACGAACACTGAAGCTTTCTTT
>TRBJ2-7|TRBV6-5|TRBD1|-
CASSTRTGSYEQYF
TGTGCCAGCAGTACCCGGACAGGGTCCTACGAGCAGTACTTC
>TRBJ2-3|TRBV11-2|-|-
CASSSGADTQYF
TGTGCCAGCAGCTCAGGGGCAGATACGCAGTATTTT
>TRBJ2-1|TRBV7-9|-|-
CASSLARAASYNEQFF
TGTGCCAGCAGCTTAGCGCGGGCGGCCTCCTACAATGAGCAGTTCTTC
>TRBJ1-1|TRBV7-3|TRBD1|-
CASSLRQGGTEAFF
TGTGCCAGCAGCTTAAGACAGGGGGGCACTGAAGCTTTCTTT
>TRBJ1-2|TRBV18|-|-
CASSQARDPNGYTF
TGTGCCAGCTCACAAGCCAGGGACCCCAATGGCTACACCTTC
>TRBJ2-3|TRBV9|TRBD2|-
CASSGGLAGGSGTDTQYF
TGTGCCAGCAGCGGGGGACTAGCGGGAGGGTCCGGCACAGATACGCAGTATTTT
>TRBJ1-1|TRBV6-5|TRBD1|-
CASRLGQGWTEAFF
TGTGCCAGCAGACTTGGACAGGGATGGACTGAAGCTTTCTTT
>TRBJ2-1|TRBV27|TRBD2|-
CASRTLAGTNEQFF
TGTGCCAGCCGTACACTAGCGGGTACCAATGAGCAGTTCTTC
>TRBJ2-7|TRBV10-1|-|few
CASSESSTGKQYF
TGCGCCAGCAGTGAGTCAAGTACGGGGAAACAGTACTTC
>TRBJ1-1|TRBV2|-|-
CASRAPPAGTEAFF
TGTGCCAGCAGGGCGCCCCCAGCGGGCACTGAAGCTTTCTTT
>TRBJ2-1|TRBV7-6|TRBD2|-
CASSGVGGRYNEQFF
TGTGCCAGCAGCGGGGTTGGCGGGAGGTACAATGAGCAGTTCTTC
>TRBJ2-3|TRBV2|TRBD2|-
CASSNSGTRTDTQYF
TGTGCCAGCAGTAATAGCGGGACCCGCACAGATACGCAGTATTTT